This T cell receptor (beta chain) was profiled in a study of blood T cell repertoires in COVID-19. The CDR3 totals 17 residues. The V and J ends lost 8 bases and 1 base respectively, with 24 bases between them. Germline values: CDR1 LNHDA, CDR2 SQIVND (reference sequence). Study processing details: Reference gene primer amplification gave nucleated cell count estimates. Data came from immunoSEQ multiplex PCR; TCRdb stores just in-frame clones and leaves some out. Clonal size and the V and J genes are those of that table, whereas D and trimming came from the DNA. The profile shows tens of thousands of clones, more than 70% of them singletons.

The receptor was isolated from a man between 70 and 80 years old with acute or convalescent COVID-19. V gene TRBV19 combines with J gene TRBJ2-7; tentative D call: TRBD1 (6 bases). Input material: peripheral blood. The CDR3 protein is CASAPGHSEWRSYEQYF. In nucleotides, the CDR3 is TGTGCCAGTGCTCCGGGACACTCGGAGTGGAGATCCTACGAGCAGTACTTC.